One and the same sample provided the 31 T cell receptor beta chains below, sequenced in a study of vaccination and CD4 T cells after COVID-19. The study sequenced cultured CD4+ T cell DNA using the Oncomine TCR Beta short-read assay. CD4+ T cells were cultured, and genomic DNA was extracted from them. One entry per CDR3 protein results from TCRdb running MiXCR on the PCR reads. The table shows about 11,000 distinct CDR3 sequences, with about 32% occurring only once. These TCRs are of unknown antigen specificity. As to treatment: 10-day PBMC culture with coronavirus spike peptide pools or control peptides (ViraFEST assay). Investigators obtained the unexposed donor's CD4+ T cells before the COVID-19 pandemic (2011-2018). The sample taken for sequencing was CD4+ T cells from blood, cultured in vitro. These receptor sequences come from a human donor in good health.

This clonotype has more than one count but fewer than ten. The gene calls are TRBV6-1 and TRBJ2-3; 11 nucleotides match TRBD2. This CDR3 comprises 17 residues. The germline gives CDR1 MNHNS, CDR2 SASEGT. The V and J ends lost 8 bases and 0 bases, in that order; junction bases with no gene match: 10. The CDR3 is CASGDSGRVLSTDTQYF. The CDR3, as DNA: TGTGCCAGCGGGGATAGCGGGAGGGTACTTAGCACAGATACGCAGTATTTT.

In its sample, this clonotype was seen a few times. The CDR3 protein is CASRLGGTVNQPQHF. The DNA for the CDR3 is TGTGCCAGCAGGCTGGGGGGGACTGTCAATCAGCCCCAGCATTTT. The genes are TRBV28 and TRBJ1-5; D possibly corresponds to TRBD1 (5 bases). The V end was cut by 6 bases, the J end by 3 bases, with 15 bases between. CDR3 length equals 15 residues. Germline V gene lookup returns CDR1 MDHEN and CDR2 SYDVKM. Using reference TRBV28 and TRBJ1-5 for the parts outside the CDR3, the full variable domain is DVKVTQSSRYLVKRTGEKVFLECVQDMDHENMFWYRQDPGLGLRLIYFSYDVKMKEKGDIPEGYSVSREKKERFSLILESASTNQTSMYLCASRLGGTVNQPQHFGDGTRLSIL.

This clonotype was picked up a small number of times. The chain combines TRBV19 with TRBJ1-2, with a weak D call TRBD1 (6 bases). The CDR3 has 13 residues. V lost 7 bases and J lost 8, with 17 bases in between. Germline V lookup: CDR1 LNHDA, CDR2 SQIVND (reference sequence). CDR3 amino acids: CASTMDSFKGYTF. The CDR3 bases are TGTGCCAGTACTATGGACAGCTTTAAGGGCTACACCTTC.

The chain is built from TRBV6-1 and TRBJ2-7, with a weak D call TRBD1 (7 bases). Trimming pared 8 bases from V and 4 bases from J, leaving 21 bases between. The CDR3 length is 15 residues. The germline CDR1 and CDR2 sequences are MNHNS and SASEGT. The CDR3 nucleotides read TGTGCCAGCTCTTCGGGCAGGGGGGTCGGGTACGAGCAGTACTTC. This codes for CASSSGRGVGYEQYF.

The chain is built from TRBV11-1 and TRBJ1-2; D gene uncertain. This CDR3 is 15 amino acids long. Deletions cut 5 bases from V and 6 bases from J, with 19 bases between. Looked up from germline, CDR1 is SGHAT and CDR2 is FQDESV (reference sequence). This chain's CDR3 is CASSLNPDVDDGYTF. DNA for the CDR3: TGTGCCAGCAGCCTAAACCCGGACGTGGATGATGGCTACACCTTC.

The gene calls are TRBV7-9 and TRBJ2-2; D is perhaps TRBD2 (6 bases). The germline V gene encodes CDR1 SEHNR and CDR2 FQNEAQ (reference sequence). CDR3 length: 16 amino acids. Deletions cut 4 bases from V and 5 bases from J, with 17 bases between. CDR3 bases: TGTGCCAGCAGCTCTTCTTCCCGGGGGTGGACCGGGGAGCTGTTTTTT. It is translated as CASSSSSRGWTGELFF.

This clonotype appeared a few times. The chain joins TRBV7-2 to TRBJ1-2; a possible D gene is TRBD1 (5 bases). The ends were cut back, 3 bases at V and 4 bases at J, with 9 bases in the middle. The CDR3 totals 13 residues. Germline CDR1 and CDR2: SGHTA and FQGNSA. The CDR3 region has the DNA TGTGCCAGCAGCTTGGGGGTCGGCTATGGCTACACCTTC. This translates into CASSLGVGYGYTF.

V is TRBV4-3 and J is TRBJ2-7, with D possibly TRBD2 on 5 matching bases. V lost 4 bases and J 3 bases, leaving 7 bases between the germline ends. The germline CDR1 and CDR2 sequences are LGHNA and YSLEER. This CDR3 is built from 12 residues. In nucleotides, the CDR3 is TGCGCCAGCAGCCGCGAGGGCTACGAGCAGTACTTC. It is translated as CASSREGYEQYF.

This chain uses TRBV4-3 with TRBJ1-6; 7 nucleotides agree with TRBD1. J lost 5 bases, V lost 4 bases, and 2 bases had no gene match. Germline V CDR1 and CDR2: LGHNA, YSLEER. The CDR3 is 14 residues long. CDR3 sequence (DNA): TGCGCCAGCAGCCTGACAGGGAATAATTCACCCCTCCACTTT. As protein: CASSLTGNNSPLHF.

A word on this clonotype: Its ends do not fully match the called genes, so a read error is possible. J is TRBJ1-1 and V is TRBV7-3, with 10 bases lining up with TRBD1. CDR1 is SGHTA and CDR2 is FQGTGA in the germline V gene. The CDR3 loop spans 13 amino acids. CDR3 bases: TGTGCCAGTAGCTTAAAAGGACAGGGGGGGGCTTTCTTT. Translated, it gives CASSLKGQGGAFF.

This clonotype was detected only a few times. The chain combines TRBV28 with TRBJ1-5; no clear D gene. Germline CDR1 is MDHEN and CDR2 is SYDVKM. The CDR3 runs to 13 residues. V was trimmed by 6 bases and J by 11 bases, leaving 17 bases between them. The CDR3 DNA sequence: TGTGCCAGCAGCCCGACTGACCGTCTCGCCCAGCATTTT. This codes for CASSPTDRLAQHF.

The genes are TRBV7-2 and TRBJ2-7, with D possibly being TRBD1 or TRBD2 (7 bases each). The CDR3 is made up of 18 amino acids. Trimming cost V 3 bases and J 5 bases, with 26 bases left between them. Germline V gene sequence: CDR1 SGHTA, CDR2 FQGNSA. The CDR3 DNA reads TGTGCCAGCAGCTTCATGCCAGGGGGTAGCGGGCTCGACCACGAGCAGTACTTC. Translation gives CASSFMPGGSGLDHEQYF.

The J gene is TRBJ1-3, the V gene TRBV4-2; D possibly corresponds to TRBD1 (6 bases). Per germline, CDR1 LGHNA and CDR2 YNFKEQ. V dropped 4 bases and J dropped 2 bases, with 12 bases sitting between them. CDR3 length: 15 amino acids. CDR3 amino acids: CASSLTDRTGNTIYF. As DNA, the CDR3 is TGTGCCAGCAGCCTTACAGACAGGACTGGAAACACCATATATTTT.

The rearrangement links TRBV7-2 to TRBJ2-3, with D possibly being TRBD2 (6 bases). Deletions cut 5 bases from V and 1 base from J, with 10 bases between. CDR1 SGHTA and CDR2 FQGNSA come from the germline V gene. This CDR3 contains 14 residues. The CDR3 nucleotides are TGTGCCAGCAGCCGGGACTTACGCACAGATACGCAGTATTTT. This translates into CASSRDLRTDTQYF. The complete variable domain, with remaining parts taken from reference TRBV7-2 and TRBJ2-3, reads GAGVSQSPSNKVTEKGKDVELRCDPISGHTALYWYRQSLGQGLEFLIYFQGNSAPDKSGLPSDRFSAERTGGSVSTLTIQRTQQEDSAVYLCASSRDLRTDTQYFGPGTRLTVL.

The chain has TRBV11-3 and TRBJ2-7, with TRBD2 matching over 8 bases. After removal of 2 bases from V and 6 bases from J, the junction contained 3 bases not matched to a gene. Germline V gene sequence: CDR1 SGHNT, CDR2 YENEEA. This CDR3 is built from 13 residues. The CDR3 reads CASSLYAGGEQYF. In DNA form, the CDR3 reads TGTGCCAGCAGCTTATATGCGGGAGGCGAGCAGTACTTC.

This chain links TRBV4-1 with TRBJ1-3; D ambiguous. CDR1 and CDR2 from the germline V gene are MGHRA and YSYEKL. V was trimmed by 1 base and J by 4 bases, leaving 5 bases between them. The CDR3 loop spans 13 amino acids. CDR3 coding DNA: TGCGCCAGCAGCCAAGTTCCCGGAAACACCATATATTTT. This gives the protein CASSQVPGNTIYF.

The chain couples TRBV7-9 to TRBJ2-1, with no clear D. Trimming shortened V by 5 bases and J by 5 bases, and 7 bases separated the two germline ends. The CDR3 runs 12 residues. Germline V gene lookup returns CDR1 SEHNR and CDR2 FQNEAQ (reference sequence). In DNA form, the CDR3 reads TGTGCCAGCAGCGCAATTGACAATGAGCAGTTCTTC. Its translation is CASSAIDNEQFF.

This sequence joins TRBV5-4 and TRBJ2-6; D is unresolved. The CDR3 is made up of 16 amino acids. The ends were cut back, 0 bases at V and 1 base at J, with 8 bases in the middle. Germline V gene lookup returns CDR1 SGHNT and CDR2 YYREEE (reference sequence). Here the CDR3 DNA reads TGTGCCAGCAGCTTGGGGGGATTATCTGGGGCCAACGTCCTGACTTTC. Protein sequence: CASSLGGLSGANVLTF. Combining the CDR3 with reference TRBV5-4 and TRBJ2-6 gives the whole variable domain ETGVTQSPTHLIKTRGQQVTLRCSSQSGHNTVSWYQQALGQGPQFIFQYYREEENGRGNFPPRFSGLQFPNYSSELNVNALELDDSALYLCASSLGGLSGANVLTFGAGSRLTVL.

This clonotype is categorized as medium-sized (0.01 to 0.1%). This chain links TRBV24-1 with TRBJ1-6; D uncertain. CDR3 length: 15 amino acids. Germline CDR1 and CDR2: KGHDR and SFDVKD. Trimming took 2 bases from V and 6 from J, leaving 10 bases between them. For the CDR3, the DNA is TGTGCCACCAGTGATTCGCAAGGTGGTAATTCACCCCTCCACTTT. It yields the protein CATSDSQGGNSPLHF.

This clonotype was counted between two and nine times. The J gene is TRBJ2-1, the V gene TRBV21-1; TRBD2 reflects the table's D call only, with no check against the DNA. TRBV21-1 is tagged as a pseudogene. The CDR3 sequence is 16 residues long. The CDR3: CASSKRAAGGGNEQFF. In nucleotides, the CDR3 is TGTGCCAGCAGCAAAAGGGCAGCGGGAGGTGGGAATGAGCAGTTCTTC.

The chain carries TRBV29-1 and TRBJ2-1; the match to TRBD1 covers 7 bases. The junction had 9 bases not matched to a gene; V was cut back by 3 bases and J by 1 base. CDR1 SQVTM and CDR2 ANQGSEA come from the germline V gene. CDR3 size: 16 residues. CDR3 region: CSVEARAGGSYNEQFF. DNA of the CDR3: TGCAGCGTTGAGGCTAGAGCAGGGGGTTCCTACAATGAGCAGTTCTTC.

CDR3 in DNA: TGTGCCATCAGTGGGACAGAGAACACTGAAGCTTTCTTT. This gives the protein CAISGTENTEAFF. The gene calls are TRBV10-3 and TRBJ1-1; D might be TRBD1 (6 bases). The germline V gene encodes CDR1 ENHRY and CDR2 SYGVKD. The CDR3 runs 13 residues. V was trimmed by 4 bases and J by 1 base, leaving 7 bases between them.

A word on this clonotype: The junction shows a germline mismatch at one end, possibly a read error. V gene TRBV7-7 combines with J gene TRBJ2-1, with D perhaps matching TRBD2 (5 bases). Germline CDR1 reads SSHAT; CDR2 reads FNYEAQ (reference sequence). This CDR3 comprises 15 residues. The CDR3 is CASSPLGSSYNEQFF. The CDR3 DNA follows: TGTGCTAGCAGCCCCTTGGGGAGCTCCTACAATGAGCAGTTCTTC. The full variable domain, its missing parts supplied by reference TRBV7-7 and TRBJ2-1, is GAGVSQSPRYKVTKRGQDVTLRCDPISSHATLYWYQQALGQGPEFLTYFNYEAQPDKSGLPSDRFSAERPEGSISTLTIQRTEQRDSAMYRCASSPLGSSYNEQFFGPGTRLTVL.

This clonotype was found a few times. The V gene is TRBV20-1, the J gene TRBJ2-7; perhaps TRBD1 as D (6 bases). The CDR3 has 13 amino acids. The germline CDR1 and CDR2 sequences are DFQATT and SNEGSKA (reference sequence). Trimming stripped 6 bases from V and 9 bases from J, with 21 bases between. This CDR3 is CSATGLSFGGQYF. In DNA, the CDR3 is TGCAGTGCGACAGGTCTTAGTTTTGGAGGGCAGTACTTC.

A single count supports this clonotype. The genes are TRBV6-5 and TRBJ2-1; 11 nucleotides agree with TRBD2. Germline CDR1 is MNHEY and CDR2 is SVGAGI. This CDR3 has 14 amino acids. With 4 bases clipped from V and 7 bases from J, the junction kept 3 bases outside the gene matches. In DNA, the CDR3 is TGTGCCAGCAGTTTAGCGGGAGGGGGAAATGAGCAGTTCTTC. This encodes CASSLAGGGNEQFF.

As concerns this clonotype: The germline gene is not matched at one end of the junction; a read error may be the cause. The chain links TRBV20-1 to TRBJ1-6; 7 bases line up with TRBD1. The CDR3 contains 16 residues. Per germline, CDR1 DFQATT and CDR2 SNEGSKA (reference sequence). The CDR3 here is CSARRGRGAPGSPLRF. In DNA, the CDR3 is TGCAGTGCTAGACGGGGCAGGGGGGCGCCAGGTTCACCCCTCCGCTTT.

There are a few counts of this clonotype. The chain has TRBV7-2 and TRBJ2-1; no clear D. The CDR3 contains 15 residues. Deletions cut 0 bases from V and 6 bases from J, with 12 bases between. Germline CDR1 reads SGHTA; CDR2 reads FQGNSA. The DNA of the CDR3 is TGTGCCAGCAGCTTAGCGGGCAGAAGCCTCAATGAGCAGTTCTTC. Translated: CASSLAGRSLNEQFF.

The V call is TRBV11-2, the J call TRBJ2-3, with D possibly matching TRBD2 (6 bases). The CDR3 contains 14 residues. Germline V gene data show CDR1 as SGHAT and CDR2 as FQNNGV. Between the trimmed V and J ends, which lost 4 bases and 4 bases, there was a span of 12 bases. CDR3 in DNA: TGTGCCAGCAGCTCCCACCCGGGAGCAGATACGCAGTATTTT. Encoded protein: CASSSHPGADTQYF.

The V and J genes are TRBV11-3 and TRBJ2-6; either TRBD1 or TRBD2 may supply D (6 bases each). V was shortened by 2 bases and J by 2 bases, with 16 bases between the two germline ends. The CDR3 is made up of 18 amino acids. Germline assignment: CDR1 SGHNT and CDR2 YENEEA. The DNA for the CDR3 is TGTGCCAGCAGCTTAAGTGGGGGGCGTCTGGCTGGGGCCAACGTCCTGACTTTC. It specifies CASSLSGGRLAGANVLTF.

The chain employs TRBV30 and TRBJ1-6; D may be TRBD1 (6 bases). Trimming removed 1 base at V and 10 bases at J, with 11 bases between. This CDR3 contains 13 residues. Looked up from germline, CDR1 is GTSNPN and CDR2 is SVGIG (reference sequence). In nucleotides, the CDR3 is TGTGCCTGGAGTGGCAAGGGGGGATCACCCCTCCACTTT. It is translated as CAWSGKGGSPLHF.

This sequence joins TRBV21-1 and TRBJ2-1. TRBV21-1 is tagged as a pseudogene. The CDR3 totals 15 residues. The CDR3: CASSEVPMGEDEQFF. DNA for the CDR3: TGTGCCAGCAGCGAAGTCCCTATGGGTGAAGATGAGCAGTTCTTC.